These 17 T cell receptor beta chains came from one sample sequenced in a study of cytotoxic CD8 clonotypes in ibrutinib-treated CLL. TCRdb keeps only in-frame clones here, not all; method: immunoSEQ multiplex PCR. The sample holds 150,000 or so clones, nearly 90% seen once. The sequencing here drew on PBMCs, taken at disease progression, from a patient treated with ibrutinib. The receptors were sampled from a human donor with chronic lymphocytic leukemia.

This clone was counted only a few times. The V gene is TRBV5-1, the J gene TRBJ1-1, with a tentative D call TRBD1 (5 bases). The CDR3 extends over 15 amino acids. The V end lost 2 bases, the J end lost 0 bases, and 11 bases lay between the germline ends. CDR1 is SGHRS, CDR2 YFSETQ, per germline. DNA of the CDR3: TGCGCCAGCAGCTTCGGTTGGGGGGTGAACACTGAAGCTTTCTTT. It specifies CASSFGWGVNTEAFF.

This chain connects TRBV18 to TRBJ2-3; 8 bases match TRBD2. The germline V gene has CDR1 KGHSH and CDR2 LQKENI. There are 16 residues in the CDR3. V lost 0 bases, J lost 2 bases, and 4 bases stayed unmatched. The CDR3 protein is CASSPPGSGTTDTQYF. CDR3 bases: TGTGCCAGCTCACCACCGGGTAGCGGGACCACAGATACGCAGTATTTT.

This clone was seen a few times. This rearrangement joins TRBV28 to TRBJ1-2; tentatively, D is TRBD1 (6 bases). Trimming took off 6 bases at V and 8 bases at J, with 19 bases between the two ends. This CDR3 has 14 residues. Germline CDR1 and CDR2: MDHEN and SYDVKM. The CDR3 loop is CASSPYRDSQGYTF. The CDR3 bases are TGTGCCAGCAGCCCCTACAGGGATAGTCAGGGCTACACCTTC.

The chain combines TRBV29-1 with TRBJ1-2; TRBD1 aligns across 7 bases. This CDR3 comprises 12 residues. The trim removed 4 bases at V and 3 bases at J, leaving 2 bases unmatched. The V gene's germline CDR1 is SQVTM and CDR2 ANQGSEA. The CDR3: CSVVQGDYGYTF. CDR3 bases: TGCAGCGTTGTGCAGGGGGACTATGGCTACACCTTC.

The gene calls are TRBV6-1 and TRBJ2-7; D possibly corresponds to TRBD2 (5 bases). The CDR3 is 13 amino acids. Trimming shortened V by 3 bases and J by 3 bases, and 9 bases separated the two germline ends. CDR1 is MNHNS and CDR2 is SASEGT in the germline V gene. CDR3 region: CASSEPGIYEQYF. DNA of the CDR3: TGTGCCAGCAGTGAGCCGGGGATCTACGAGCAGTACTTC.

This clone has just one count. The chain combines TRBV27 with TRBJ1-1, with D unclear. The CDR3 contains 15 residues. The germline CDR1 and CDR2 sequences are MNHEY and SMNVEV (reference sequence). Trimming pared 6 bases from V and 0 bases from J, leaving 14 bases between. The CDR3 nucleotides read TGTGCCAGCAGCCCTATTTACGGGATGAACACTGAAGCTTTCTTT. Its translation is CASSPIYGMNTEAFF.

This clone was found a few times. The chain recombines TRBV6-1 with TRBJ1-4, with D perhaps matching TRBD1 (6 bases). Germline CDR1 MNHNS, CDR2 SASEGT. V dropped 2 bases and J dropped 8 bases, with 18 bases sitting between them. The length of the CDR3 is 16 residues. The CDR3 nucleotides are TGTGCCAGCAGTGAATTGGCCCGGGGGCCCCAGGAAAAACTGTTTTTT. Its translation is CASSELARGPQEKLFF.

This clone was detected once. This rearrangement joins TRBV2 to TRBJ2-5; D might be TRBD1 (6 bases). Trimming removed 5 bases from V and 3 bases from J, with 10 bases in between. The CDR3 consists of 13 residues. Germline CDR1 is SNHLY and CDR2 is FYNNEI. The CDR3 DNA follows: TGTGCCAGCAGTAGGACAGCCAAAGAGACCCAGTACTTC. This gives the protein CASSRTAKETQYF. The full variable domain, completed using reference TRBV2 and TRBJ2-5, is EPEVTQTPSHQVTQMGQEVILRCVPISNHLYFYWYRQILGQKVEFLVSFYNNEISEKSEIFDDQFSVERPDGSNFTLKIRSTKLEDSAMYFCASSRTAKETQYFGPGTRLLVL.

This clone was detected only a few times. CDR3 nucleotides: TGTGCCAGCAGTCTAACGGGAGGGCCGTACGAGCAGTACTTC. It codes for CASSLTGGPYEQYF. The chain uses TRBV6-6 and TRBJ2-7; 8 bases are shared with TRBD2. The CDR3 runs 14 residues. V was pared by 5 bases and J by 4 bases, with 7 bases of the junction left unmatched. The germline V gene has CDR1 MNHNY and CDR2 SVGAGI (reference sequence).

CDR3: CASSEFGGRSDEQFF. The CDR3, as DNA: TGCGCCAGCAGTGAGTTCGGCGGGAGATCTGATGAGCAGTTCTTC. The V call is TRBV10-1, the J call TRBJ2-1; 7 nucleotides align to TRBD2. From germline, CDR1 is WNHNN and CDR2 SYGVQD (reference sequence). V shed 1 base, J shed 8 bases, and the junction held 8 bases outside the gene matches. This CDR3 spans 15 amino acids.

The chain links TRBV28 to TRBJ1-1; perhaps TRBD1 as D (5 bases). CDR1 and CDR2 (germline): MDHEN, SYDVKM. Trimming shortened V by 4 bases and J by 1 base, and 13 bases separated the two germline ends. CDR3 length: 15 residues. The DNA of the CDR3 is TGTGCCAGCAGTTCCCCCCGTGGGGCGAACACTGAAGCTTTCTTT. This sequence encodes CASSSPRGANTEAFF.

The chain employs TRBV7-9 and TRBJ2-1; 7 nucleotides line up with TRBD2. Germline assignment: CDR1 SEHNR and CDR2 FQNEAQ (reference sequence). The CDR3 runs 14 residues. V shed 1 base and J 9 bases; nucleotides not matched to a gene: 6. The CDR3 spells CASSLGRERGEQFF. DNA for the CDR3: TGTGCCAGCAGCTTAGGGCGGGAGAGAGGTGAGCAGTTCTTC.

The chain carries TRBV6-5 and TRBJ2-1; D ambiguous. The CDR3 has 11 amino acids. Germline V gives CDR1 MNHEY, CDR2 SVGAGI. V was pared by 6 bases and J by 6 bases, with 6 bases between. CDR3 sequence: CASSPSNEQFF. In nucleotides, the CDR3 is TGTGCCAGCAGCCCAAGCAATGAGCAGTTCTTC.

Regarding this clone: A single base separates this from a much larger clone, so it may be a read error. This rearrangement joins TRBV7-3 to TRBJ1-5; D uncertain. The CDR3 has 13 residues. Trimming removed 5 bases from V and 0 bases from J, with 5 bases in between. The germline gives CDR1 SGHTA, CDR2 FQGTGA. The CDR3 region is CASSLASNQPQHF. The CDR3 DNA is TGTGCCAGCAGCCTCGCTAGCAATCAGCCCCAGCATTTT.

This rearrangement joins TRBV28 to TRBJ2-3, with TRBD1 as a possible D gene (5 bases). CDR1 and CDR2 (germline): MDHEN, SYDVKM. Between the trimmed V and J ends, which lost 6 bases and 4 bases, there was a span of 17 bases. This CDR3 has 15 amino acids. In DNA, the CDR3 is TGTGCCAGCAGGGGAAGGGGAAGGGGCCCAGATACGCAGTATTTT. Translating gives CASRGRGRGPDTQYF.

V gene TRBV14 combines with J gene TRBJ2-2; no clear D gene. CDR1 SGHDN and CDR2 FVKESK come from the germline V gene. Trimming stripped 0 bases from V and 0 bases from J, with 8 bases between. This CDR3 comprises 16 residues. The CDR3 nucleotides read TGTGCCAGCAGCCAAGACTGGCGGTCGAACACCGGGGAGCTGTTTTTT. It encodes CASSQDWRSNTGELFF. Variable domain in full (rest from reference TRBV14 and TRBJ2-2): EAGVTQFPSHSVIEKGQTVTLRCDPISGHDNLYWYRRVMGKEIKFLLHFVKESKQDESGMPNNRFLAERTGGTYSTLKVQPAELEDSGVYFCASSQDWRSNTGELFFGEGSRLTVL.

The CDR3 nucleotides read TGTGCCAGCAGCCAGGGACAGGGGGTTGGCTACACCTTC. Translated: CASSQGQGVGYTF. The V and J genes are TRBV7-6 and TRBJ1-2; 11 bases fit TRBD1. The CDR3 is 13 residues long. The V gene's germline CDR1 is SGHVS and CDR2 FNYEAQ. Trimming took 5 bases from V and 7 from J; bases not matched to a gene: 3.